A single T cell receptor (beta chain) is shown here with its context. Its antigen is currently not known. No base-level quality is on record; no much larger clone is a single base apart. The CDR3 measures 16 amino acids from cysteine to phenylalanine. CDR3 DNA is the only sequence kept; it has 48 bases, read in frame from the first base. At the junction V is shortened by 1 base and J by 6 bases; bases outside the gene matches: 8. Via the germline V gene, CDR1 is MGHRA and CDR2 YSYEKL. TCRbeta CDR3 regions were immunosequenced from genomic DNA with the immunoSEQ Assay. Before high-throughput sequencing, genomic DNA was amplified using bias-controlled multiplex PCR. The original methods were these. To quantify the absolute abundance of each unique TCRbeta CDR3 region, the sequences were collapsed and filtered. Clonality, defined as 1 minus Pielou's evenness, was calculated using productive rearrangements only. A previously published method was used to identify clones whose frequencies were significantly greater in on-treatment samples than in baseline samples. The table was pulled from immuneACCESS by TCRdb, which kept in-frame rearrangements only. Such tables lose some clones; where checked, under half of the loss comes from unresolved V genes, and the rest has no known cause. V and J calls and clone size follow that table, whereas D and trimming were derived from the DNA. This sample holds more than 9,000 clones; more than 60% were observed only once. The biggest ten clones account for 12% of the sample.

This entry belongs to a study of sequential checkpoint blockade in melanoma (dated by TCRdb to between 2018 and 2020). Study-level background: Using 1:1 randomization, the trial assigned patients either to first-line nivolumab followed by ipilimumab (arm A) or to ipilimumab followed by nivolumab (arm B). Maintenance nivolumab came after both trial sequences. Summary of the overall study and its limitations: Larger, independent patient cohorts are needed to validate the response-prediction model that combines TCR metrics and mutation burden.

Reading the label with the study, this specimen's treatment or condition is: randomized to nivolumab then ipilimumab (arm A) or the reverse (arm B). None of the patients in the trial had previously been given DNA-damaging chemotherapy. Thawed PBMCs were sorted on a FACS Aria II flow cytometer to isolate live CD3+CD8+ cells negative for CD19 and CD56. CheckMate 064, a randomized, open-label phase II trial of sequential checkpoint blockade, was the source of the samples, all of which came from patients with melanoma. Leukapheresis was used to collect peripheral blood mononuclear cells, which were then purified with Ficoll-Paque and frozen in human serum with roughly 10% DMSO. Purity of sorted blood CD3+CD8+ cells was verified at >98% immediately after sorting, followed by DNA extraction.

The sequenced sample was CD8+ T cells sorted from blood (inferred from file names), obtained from a patient given nivolumab and ipilimumab in sequence. The sequence derives from a human donor with melanoma. The chain employs TRBV4-1 and TRBJ1-2, and TRBD1 aligns with 10 junction nucleotides. This receptor carries the CDR3 CASSQAPFGTGDGYTF. In nucleotides, the sequence is TGCGCCAGCAGCCAAGCCCCTTTCGGGACAGGGGATGGCTACACCTTC.